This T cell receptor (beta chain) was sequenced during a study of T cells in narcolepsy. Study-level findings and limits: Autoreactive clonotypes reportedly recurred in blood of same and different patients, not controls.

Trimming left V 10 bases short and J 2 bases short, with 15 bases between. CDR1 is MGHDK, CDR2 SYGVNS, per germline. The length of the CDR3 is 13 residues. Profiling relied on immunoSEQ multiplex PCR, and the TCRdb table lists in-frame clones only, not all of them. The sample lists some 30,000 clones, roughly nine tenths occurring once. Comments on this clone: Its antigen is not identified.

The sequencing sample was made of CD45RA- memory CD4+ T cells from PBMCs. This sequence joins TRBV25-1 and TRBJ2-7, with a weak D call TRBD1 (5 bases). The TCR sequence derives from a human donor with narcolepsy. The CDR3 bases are TGTGCCACTCAGGGTGATGGCACCTACGAGCAGTACTTC. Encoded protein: CATQGDGTYEQYF.